This passage covers 19 T cell receptor beta chains from one sample sequenced in a study of T-cell memory formation after mild COVID-19. TCRdb itself ran the 5' RACE reads through MiXCR, one entry per CDR3 protein. The table includes under 450,000 distinct CDR3 sequences, approximately 15% detected once. What was sequenced was PBMCs or a T cell subset sorted from them (not recorded which). These receptors were collected from a man aged 18 to 30 who had mild COVID-19 (a few samples of this study predate the infection). Cell type and time point are not known.

This clonotype was counted at least ten times. V usage is TRBV3-1 and J usage is TRBJ2-6; possible D gene TRBD1, 6 bases. Germline CDR1 and CDR2: LGHDT and YNNKEL (reference sequence). This CDR3 is 18 amino acids long. Trimming took off 4 bases at V and 0 bases at J, with 16 bases between the two ends. The CDR3: CASSPGTPVDSGANVLTF. The CDR3 DNA follows: TGTGCCAGCAGCCCCGGGACACCCGTCGACTCTGGGGCCAACGTCCTGACTTTC.

CDR3 protein: CSAEGRYSYEQYV. CDR3 DNA sequence: TGCAGTGCTGAGGGACGGTACTCCTACGAGCAGTACGTC. The chain employs TRBV20-1 and TRBJ2-7; D assignment may be TRBD1 or TRBD2 (5 bases each). The V gene's germline CDR1 is DFQATT and CDR2 SNEGSKA (reference sequence). The CDR3 consists of 13 residues. V was pared by 5 bases and J by 0 bases, with 11 bases between.

A few counts support this clonotype. The rearrangement links TRBV6-1 to TRBJ2-2, with TRBD2 as a possible D gene (5 bases). The CDR3 covers 14 residues. Deletions cut 5 bases from V and 6 bases from J, with 13 bases between. Germline-derived CDR1 and CDR2 are MNHNS and SASEGT. Here the CDR3 DNA reads TGTGCCAGCAGTTCCCGACCCGGGGCCGGGGAGCTGTTTTTT. This gives the protein CASSSRPGAGELFF.

CDR3 bases: TGTGCCAGCAGCGTAGACTTCCCGACGACCCAGTACTTC. Protein sequence: CASSVDFPTTQYF. The rearrangement uses TRBV9 and TRBJ2-5, with D unresolved. Germline CDR1 is SGDLS and CDR2 is YYNGEE. Trimming removed 0 bases at V and 7 bases at J, with 10 bases between. The CDR3 is 13 amino acids.

This clonotype occurred a few times. A read error may produce the germline difference seen at one junction end. The V and J genes are TRBV3-1 and TRBJ1-6, with a tentative D call TRBD1 (6 bases). The germline V gene has CDR1 LGHDT and CDR2 YNNKEL (reference sequence). The CDR3 length is 15 residues. CDR3 loop: CAGSPTGFYNSPLHF. CDR3 coding DNA: TGTGCCGGCAGCCCCACAGGGTTCTATAATTCACCCCTCCACTTT.

This chain joins TRBV7-9 and TRBJ1-3, with 8 bases aligning to TRBD1. Looked up from germline, CDR1 is SEHNR and CDR2 is FQNEAQ (reference sequence). The trim removed 4 bases at V and 4 bases at J, leaving 9 bases unmatched. The CDR3 totals 16 residues. The chain's CDR3 is CASSSDRGASGNTIYF. The CDR3 region has the DNA TGTGCCAGCAGCTCTGACAGGGGAGCATCCGGAAACACCATATATTTT.

In this sample, this clonotype turned up a few times. The V call is TRBV4-1, the J call TRBJ1-4, with 7 bases that match TRBD1. The CDR3 totals 16 residues. Germline loops: CDR1 MGHRA, CDR2 YSYEKL. Unmatched junction bases numbered 5, after V lost 4 bases and J lost 0 bases. The DNA for the CDR3 is TGCGCCAGCAGCCGCGGACAGGCCGCAACTAATGAAAAACTGTTTTTT. Translated, it gives CASSRGQAATNEKLFF.

This clonotype was seen repeatedly, ten times or more. The V and J genes are TRBV6-5 and TRBJ1-1; D is undetermined. The CDR3 covers 15 residues. CDR1 and CDR2 from the germline V gene are MNHEY and SVGAGI. Trimming cost V 2 bases and J 1 base, with 11 bases left between them. This CDR3 reads CASSYRSGGNTEAFF. The DNA for the CDR3 is TGTGCCAGCAGTTACCGGAGTGGAGGGAACACTGAAGCTTTCTTT.

V gene TRBV20-1 combines with J gene TRBJ2-3, with TRBD2 identical over 11 bases. The length of the CDR3 is 14 residues. Germline V CDR1 and CDR2: DFQATT, SNEGSKA (reference sequence). Unmatched junction bases numbered 5, after V lost 6 bases and J lost 3 bases. The CDR3 spells CSALSGGATDTQYF. CDR3 nucleotide sequence: TGCAGTGCGCTTAGCGGGGGGGCGACAGATACGCAGTATTTT.

This clonotype was counted between two and nine times. The chain carries TRBV11-2 and TRBJ1-6; TRBD1 agrees at 7 bases. V lost 5 bases and J lost 6; bases outside the gene matches: 7. CDR3 length: 15 amino acids. Germline CDR1 is SGHAT and CDR2 is FQNNGV. The CDR3 nucleotides read TGTGCCAGCAGCCAGCGACAGGGTAGTAATTCACCCCTCCACTTT. Protein sequence: CASSQRQGSNSPLHF.

V gene TRBV4-3 combines with J gene TRBJ2-2; a weak D match, TRBD2 (7 bases). The CDR3 is made up of 16 amino acids. Germline-derived CDR1 and CDR2 are LGHNA and YSLEER. The V and J ends lost 0 bases and 9 bases respectively, with 17 bases between them. CDR3 residues: CASSQDFGGARRELFF. CDR3 DNA: TGCGCCAGCAGCCAAGATTTTGGGGGGGCTCGGCGGGAGCTGTTTTTT.

In its sample, this clonotype was seen a few times. This rearrangement joins TRBV28 to TRBJ2-5; D assignment may be TRBD1 or TRBD2 (5 bases each). CDR3 size: 18 residues. V was shortened by 7 bases and J by 9 bases, with 33 bases between the two germline ends. Germline loops: CDR1 MDHEN, CDR2 SYDVKM. CDR3 coding DNA: TGTGCCAGCACCCGCCGAGGGGCGGCCTCGCCGCACCGTTTAGCCCAGTACTTC. Its protein is CASTRRGAASPHRLAQYF.

This clonotype has a handful of counts. V and J are TRBV7-2 and TRBJ2-5, with 11 bases that match TRBD2. Trimming removed 4 bases from V and 3 bases from J; junction bases left unmatched: 7. The germline gives CDR1 SGHTA, CDR2 FQGNSA. This CDR3 is 16 amino acids long. The CDR3: CASSSAGTSGKETQYF. In nucleotides, the CDR3 is TGTGCCAGCAGCTCCGCCGGGACTAGCGGTAAAGAGACCCAGTACTTC.

The table lists this clonotype with a few counts. The chain carries TRBV10-3 and TRBJ1-6; D is perhaps TRBD1 (5 bases). Per germline, CDR1 ENHRY and CDR2 SYGVKD. The CDR3 has 13 amino acids. Deletions cut 6 bases from V and 7 bases from J, with 10 bases between. CDR3 region: CAIRDTENSPLHF. DNA of the CDR3: TGTGCCATCAGGGACACAGAAAATTCACCCCTCCACTTT.

The chain links TRBV12-3 or TRBV12-4 to TRBJ1-5; D is perhaps TRBD1 (6 bases). The CDR3 spans 16 residues. V dropped 2 bases and J dropped 0 bases, with 11 bases sitting between them. CDR3 bases: TGTGCCAGCAGTTTACAGGCAGGGGATAGCAATCAGCCCCAGCATTTT. It codes for CASSLQAGDSNQPQHF.

This clonotype was seen many times. The chain couples TRBV6-2 or TRBV6-3 to TRBJ2-5; D is unresolved. Germline V CDR1 and CDR2: MNHEY, SVGEGT. The CDR3 runs 13 residues. V was shortened by 7 bases and J by 1 base, with 10 bases between the two germline ends. The CDR3 bases are TGTGCCAGCACTCTATCAGGCCAAGAGACCCAGTACTTC. It yields the protein CASTLSGQETQYF.

The chain links TRBV27 to TRBJ1-1, with D hard to call. Between the trimmed V and J ends, which lost 3 bases and 0 bases, there was a span of 14 bases. This CDR3 contains 16 residues. Germline-derived CDR1 and CDR2 are MNHEY and SMNVEV (reference sequence). The CDR3 spells CASSFGYGGMNTEAFF. The CDR3 DNA reads as TGTGCCAGCAGTTTTGGGTATGGCGGGATGAACACTGAAGCTTTCTTT.

This chain connects TRBV4-1 to TRBJ2-2, with a weak D call TRBD2 (6 bases). The CDR3 contains 14 residues. Germline lookup yields CDR1 MGHRA and CDR2 YSYEKL. V was pared by 5 bases and J by 9 bases, with 16 bases between. In DNA form, the CDR3 reads TGCGCCAGCAGCGAACCTGGGACTCCGCGGGAGCTGTTTTTT. It translates to CASSEPGTPRELFF.

The chain employs TRBV4-1 and TRBJ1-2, with TRBD1 as a possible D gene (5 bases). Germline loops: CDR1 MGHRA, CDR2 YSYEKL. Trimming removed 0 bases from V and 7 bases from J, with 12 bases in between. The CDR3 extends over 14 amino acids. The CDR3 region has the DNA TGCGCCAGCAGCCAAGATTCGCGGGGCCGTGGCTACACCTTC. Its protein product is CASSQDSRGRGYTF.